These T cell receptor beta chains were read from a single sample in a study of T cells in Graves' hyperthyroidism and ophthalmopathy. TCRdb itself ran the multiplex PCR reads through MiXCR, one entry per CDR3 protein. This sample has 730,000 or so distinct CDR3 sequences, with roughly a sixth found just once. Sequenced sample: blood. These receptors originate from a woman aged 45-60 years with Graves' hyperthyroidism that later progressed to Graves' ophthalmopathy. Both conserved end residues are part of each CDR3. The order of the fields is V gene, CDR3 length, clone size, J gene, D gene, CDR3 DNA, CDR3 protein. A D gene is named only where the DNA matches it firmly. The listing skips clone size in some rows; elsewhere it reads once, few, many or a size class.

V gene: TRBV19; CDR3 length: 15; clone size: few; J gene: TRBJ1-1; D gene: .; CDR3 DNA: TGTGCCAGTAGTCAGACTCCGGGACCCGGTACTGAAGCTTTCTTT; CDR3 protein: CASSQTPGPGTEAFF
V gene: TRBV18; CDR3 length: 15; clone size: .; J gene: TRBJ1-2; D gene: .; CDR3 DNA: TGTGCCAGCTCACGACGGACGGACGAGAACTATGGCTACACCTTC; CDR3 protein: CASSRRTDENYGYTF
V gene: TRBV30; CDR3 length: 11; clone size: many; J gene: TRBJ2-7; D gene: .; CDR3 DNA: TGTGCCTGGAGTTTACGAGGCGAGCAGTACTTC; CDR3 protein: CAWSLRGEQYF
V gene: TRBV9; CDR3 length: 16; clone size: .; J gene: TRBJ2-2; D gene: .; CDR3 DNA: TGTGCCAGCAGCGTTAGGACCCACCGTTCCACCGGGGAGCTGTTTTTT; CDR3 protein: CASSVRTHRSTGELFF
V gene: TRBV12-3/TRBV12-4; CDR3 length: 12; clone size: .; J gene: TRBJ1-5; D gene: .; CDR3 DNA: TGTGCCAGCAGTGAGGACGGCGGGCCCCAGCATTTT; CDR3 protein: CASSEDGGPQHF
V gene: TRBV11-2; CDR3 length: 17; clone size: many; J gene: TRBJ1-1; D gene: TRBD1; CDR3 DNA: TGTGCCAGCAGCTACCCGTCCGGCACAGGGGCTTACACTGAAGCTTTCTTT; CDR3 protein: CASSYPSGTGAYTEAFF
V gene: TRBV20-1; CDR3 length: 13; clone size: many; J gene: TRBJ1-3; D gene: .; CDR3 DNA: TGCAGCGCCAGTGTGGGGGCTGGAAACACCATATATTTT; CDR3 protein: CSASVGAGNTIYF
V gene: TRBV3-1; CDR3 length: 20; clone size: many; J gene: TRBJ2-3; D gene: TRBD2; CDR3 DNA: TGTGCCAGCAGCCAAGACCCGGGACTAGCAGATCTCACTAGCACAGATACGCAGTATTTT; CDR3 protein: CASSQDPGLADLTSTDTQYF
V gene: TRBV20-1; CDR3 length: 15; clone size: .; J gene: TRBJ1-4; D gene: .; CDR3 DNA: TGCAGTGCTAGGGGGTGGACAGTCTCTCAGGAAAAACTGTTTTTT; CDR3 protein: CSARGWTVSQEKLFF
V gene: TRBV20-1; CDR3 length: 14; clone size: .; J gene: TRBJ1-4; D gene: .; CDR3 DNA: TGCAGTGCTGCGGTACCATTGACCAATGAAAAACTGTTTTTT; CDR3 protein: CSAAVPLTNEKLFF
V gene: TRBV25-1; CDR3 length: 14; clone size: .; J gene: TRBJ2-5; D gene: .; CDR3 DNA: TGTGCCAGCAGTGGGGCATCGTACCAAGAGACCCAGTACTTC; CDR3 protein: CASSGASYQETQYF
V gene: TRBV6-1; CDR3 length: 17; clone size: .; J gene: TRBJ2-3; D gene: .; CDR3 DNA: TGTGCCAGCAGTCCAACGAGTGGCTCAAGGTACACAGATACGCAGTATTTT; CDR3 protein: CASSPTSGSRYTDTQYF
V gene: TRBV7-9; CDR3 length: 13; clone size: .; J gene: TRBJ1-1; D gene: .; CDR3 DNA: TGTGCCAGCAGCGTGGGGAGGGCAGGGGAGGCTTTCTTT; CDR3 protein: CASSVGRAGEAFF
V gene: TRBV5-6; CDR3 length: 16; clone size: .; J gene: TRBJ1-2; D gene: TRBD1; CDR3 DNA: TGTGCCAGCAGTCGGGACAGGGGGCATGCTAACTATGGCTACACCTTC; CDR3 protein: CASSRDRGHANYGYTF
V gene: TRBV6-1; CDR3 length: 16; clone size: .; J gene: TRBJ2-2; D gene: .; CDR3 DNA: TGTGCCAGCAGCCCCCTAGGGGGGGGGAACACCGGGGAGCTGTTTTTT; CDR3 protein: CASSPLGGGNTGELFF
V gene: TRBV11-2; CDR3 length: 13; clone size: few; J gene: TRBJ1-6; D gene: .; CDR3 DNA: TGTGCCAGCAGTCCAGGGAGGGCTAATCCCCTCCACTTT; CDR3 protein: CASSPGRANPLHF
V gene: TRBV20-1; CDR3 length: 16; clone size: few; J gene: TRBJ2-2; D gene: .; CDR3 DNA: TGCAGTGCTAGGTTAAATTGGGGGGGGCACACCGGGGAGCTGTTTTTT; CDR3 protein: CSARLNWGGHTGELFF
V gene: TRBV7-6; CDR3 length: 14; clone size: many; J gene: TRBJ2-1; D gene: .; CDR3 DNA: TGTGCCAGCAGCAGCATCAGCTCCTACAATGAGCAGTTCTTC; CDR3 protein: CASSSISSYNEQFF
V gene: TRBV2; CDR3 length: 13; clone size: many; J gene: TRBJ1-5; D gene: .; CDR3 DNA: TGTGCCAGCAGTAACAGGGTCAATCAGCCCCAGCATTTT; CDR3 protein: CASSNRVNQPQHF
V gene: TRBV19; CDR3 length: 15; clone size: few; J gene: TRBJ1-2; D gene: .; CDR3 DNA: TGTGCCAGTAGTATCAGGAGCGACAGAATCGATGGCTACACCTTC; CDR3 protein: CASSIRSDRIDGYTF
V gene: TRBV7-3; CDR3 length: 15; clone size: .; J gene: TRBJ1-1; D gene: TRBD1; CDR3 DNA: TGTGCCAGCAGCTTAACCCCGGACAGGGTCTCTCAAGCTTTCTTT; CDR3 protein: CASSLTPDRVSQAFF
V gene: TRBV7-7; CDR3 length: 13; clone size: .; J gene: TRBJ2-5; D gene: .; CDR3 DNA: TGTGCTAGCACCCCCGGAGGGGGGGAGACCCAGTACTTC; CDR3 protein: CASTPGGGETQYF
V gene: TRBV27; CDR3 length: 15; clone size: many; J gene: TRBJ1-6; D gene: TRBD1; CDR3 DNA: TGTGCCAGCAGTCCTTTCGACAGGGGAGGTTCACCCCTCCACTTT; CDR3 protein: CASSPFDRGGSPLHF
V gene: TRBV12-3/TRBV12-4; CDR3 length: 14; clone size: .; J gene: TRBJ1-3; D gene: .; CDR3 DNA: TGTGCCAGCCAAGACGGAGACTCTGGAAACACCATATATTTT; CDR3 protein: CASQDGDSGNTIYF
V gene: TRBV12-3/TRBV12-4; CDR3 length: 14; clone size: many; J gene: TRBJ1-1; D gene: .; CDR3 DNA: TGTGCCAGCAGTTTAGTTTTGGGGAACACTGAAGCTTTCTTT; CDR3 protein: CASSLVLGNTEAFF
V gene: TRBV12-3/TRBV12-4; CDR3 length: 15; clone size: many; J gene: TRBJ2-2; D gene: TRBD1; CDR3 DNA: TGTGCCAGCAGTGACAGGGGGCGCGGCACCGGGGAGCTGTTTTTT; CDR3 protein: CASSDRGRGTGELFF
V gene: TRBV18; CDR3 length: 15; clone size: many; J gene: TRBJ1-1; D gene: .; CDR3 DNA: TGTGCCAGCTCAGGTCTTCAGACCATGAACACTGAAGCTTTCTTT; CDR3 protein: CASSGLQTMNTEAFF
V gene: TRBV29-1; CDR3 length: 11; clone size: many; J gene: TRBJ1-1; D gene: .; CDR3 DNA: TGCAGCGTTGCACAGGGATTTGAAGCTTTCTTT; CDR3 protein: CSVAQGFEAFF
V gene: TRBV24-1; CDR3 length: 14; clone size: few; J gene: TRBJ2-3; D gene: TRBD1; CDR3 DNA: TGTGCCACCAACGCGGGACAGGGTACAGATACGCAGTATTTT; CDR3 protein: CATNAGQGTDTQYF
V gene: TRBV10-3; CDR3 length: 11; clone size: few; J gene: TRBJ1-2; D gene: .; CDR3 DNA: TGTGCCATCAGTGAGTGGGACGGCTACACCTTC; CDR3 protein: CAISEWDGYTF
V gene: TRBV9; CDR3 length: 17; clone size: .; J gene: TRBJ2-3; D gene: TRBD2; CDR3 DNA: TGTGCCAGCAGCGTAGTGCCTAGCGGGGGGGACACAGATACGCAGTATTTT; CDR3 protein: CASSVVPSGGDTDTQYF
V gene: TRBV10-3; CDR3 length: 16; clone size: .; J gene: TRBJ2-1; D gene: TRBD2; CDR3 DNA: TGTGCCATCAGACTAGCGGGGGCGGGGTCCTACAATGAGCAGTTCTTC; CDR3 protein: CAIRLAGAGSYNEQFF
V gene: TRBV19; CDR3 length: 14; clone size: .; J gene: TRBJ1-2; D gene: TRBD1; CDR3 DNA: TGTGCCAGCGTGGGGCAGGGGGCCTACTATGGCTACACCTTC; CDR3 protein: CASVGQGAYYGYTF
V gene: TRBV7-9; CDR3 length: 15; clone size: .; J gene: TRBJ2-7; D gene: .; CDR3 DNA: TGTGCCAGCAGCTTAAGTTTGAGGACCTCCTACGAGCAGTACTTC; CDR3 protein: CASSLSLRTSYEQYF
V gene: TRBV3-1; CDR3 length: 15; clone size: many; J gene: TRBJ1-5; D gene: .; CDR3 DNA: TGTGCCAGCAGCCAAACGGGGGACCTAAATCAGCCCCAGCATTTT; CDR3 protein: CASSQTGDLNQPQHF
V gene: TRBV10-3; CDR3 length: 15; clone size: few; J gene: TRBJ1-2; D gene: .; CDR3 DNA: TGTGCCATCAGTGAGTGGGGAGGAAAGAACTATGGCTACACCTTC; CDR3 protein: CAISEWGGKNYGYTF
V gene: TRBV14; CDR3 length: 16; clone size: many; J gene: TRBJ2-1; D gene: .; CDR3 DNA: TGTGCCAGCAGCCAAGTAAGGGGGGGGCCGGTCAATGAGCAGTTCTTC; CDR3 protein: CASSQVRGGPVNEQFF
V gene: TRBV13; CDR3 length: 15; clone size: few; J gene: TRBJ1-4; D gene: TRBD1; CDR3 DNA: TGTGCCAGCAGCCCGATGGACAGGGCTGAGGAAAAACTGTTTTTT; CDR3 protein: CASSPMDRAEEKLFF
V gene: TRBV12-3/TRBV12-4; CDR3 length: 15; clone size: .; J gene: TRBJ1-3; D gene: .; CDR3 DNA: TGTGCCAGCACCATTCCACCGGGGGGTGGAAACACCATATATTTT; CDR3 protein: CASTIPPGGGNTIYF
V gene: TRBV12-5; CDR3 length: 16; clone size: few; J gene: TRBJ2-1; D gene: .; CDR3 DNA: TGTGCTAGTGCCCCCCCCGGACGGGGGACCTACAATGAGCAGTTCTTC; CDR3 protein: CASAPPGRGTYNEQFF
V gene: TRBV6-2/TRBV6-3; CDR3 length: 15; clone size: few; J gene: TRBJ2-5; D gene: .; CDR3 DNA: TGTGCCAGCAGCGCACCGGGACGGAGTCAAGAGACCCAGTACTTC; CDR3 protein: CASSAPGRSQETQYF
V gene: TRBV20-1; CDR3 length: 12; clone size: few; J gene: TRBJ2-2; D gene: .; CDR3 DNA: TGCACGGCGTTAAGGAACACCGGGGAGCTGTTTTTT; CDR3 protein: CTALRNTGELFF
V gene: TRBV3-1; CDR3 length: 14; clone size: many; J gene: TRBJ1-1; D gene: .; CDR3 DNA: TGTGCCAGCAGCCAAGGACAGGTGGGCACTGAAGCTTTCTTT; CDR3 protein: CASSQGQVGTEAFF
V gene: TRBV20-1; CDR3 length: 14; clone size: many; J gene: TRBJ2-1; D gene: TRBD2; CDR3 DNA: TGCAGTGCTGGGACTAGCGGGTCCTACAATGAGCAGTTCTTC; CDR3 protein: CSAGTSGSYNEQFF
V gene: TRBV3-1; CDR3 length: 16; clone size: many; J gene: TRBJ2-3; D gene: TRBD2; CDR3 DNA: TGTGCCAGCAGCGGAACTAGCGGGGGGTTGTCAGATACGCAGTATTTT; CDR3 protein: CASSGTSGGLSDTQYF
V gene: TRBV6-1; CDR3 length: 15; clone size: many; J gene: TRBJ2-2; D gene: .; CDR3 DNA: TGTGCCAGCAGTGTTCCAGGGGCTAACACCGGGGAGCTGTTTTTT; CDR3 protein: CASSVPGANTGELFF
V gene: TRBV11-3; CDR3 length: 14; clone size: many; J gene: TRBJ1-6; D gene: .; CDR3 DNA: TGTGCCAGCAGCTTAGGGGAAACGAATTCACCCCTCCACTTT; CDR3 protein: CASSLGETNSPLHF
V gene: TRBV6-1; CDR3 length: 14; clone size: many; J gene: TRBJ1-1; D gene: .; CDR3 DNA: TGTGCCAGCAGTTCAGACCGGATCCTCACTGAAGCTTTCTTT; CDR3 protein: CASSSDRILTEAFF
V gene: TRBV4-2; CDR3 length: 16; clone size: few; J gene: TRBJ2-1; D gene: .; CDR3 DNA: TGTGCCAGCAGCCATGAAGGGGAAGACCTGTTTGATGAGCAGTTCTTC; CDR3 protein: CASSHEGEDLFDEQFF
V gene: TRBV6-1; CDR3 length: 15; clone size: few; J gene: TRBJ2-2; D gene: TRBD1; CDR3 DNA: TGTGCCAGCCGACCCGGGACAGGGGGCTCCGGGGAGCTGTTTTTT; CDR3 protein: CASRPGTGGSGELFF
V gene: TRBV7-9; CDR3 length: 15; clone size: few; J gene: TRBJ2-7; D gene: .; CDR3 DNA: TGTGCCAGCAGCACACCCGGGACACCGACCTACGAGCAGTACTTC; CDR3 protein: CASSTPGTPTYEQYF
V gene: TRBV20-1; CDR3 length: 16; clone size: .; J gene: TRBJ1-5; D gene: .; CDR3 DNA: TGCAGTGCTAGAGATCCCTCCGGGGATAGCAATCAGCCCCAGCATTTT; CDR3 protein: CSARDPSGDSNQPQHF
V gene: TRBV9; CDR3 length: 14; clone size: .; J gene: TRBJ2-4; D gene: TRBD1; CDR3 DNA: TGTGCCAGCAGCGCGGGACAGTCTGTAAACATTCAGTACTTC; CDR3 protein: CASSAGQSVNIQYF